This T cell receptor beta chain was identified during a study of blood T cell repertoires in COVID-19. At the level of the study: Sample material is recorded as cDNA or gDNA derived from T cells, B-cell-depleted T cells, or PBMCs.

Germline lookup yields CDR1 GTSNPN and CDR2 SVGIG (reference sequence). The V and J ends lost 4 bases and 4 bases respectively, with 4 bases between them. This CDR3 contains 11 residues. In the original workflow: Quantification of nucleated cells was approximated via reference gene primer amplification. The assay was immunoSEQ multiplex PCR, and TCRdb's table has in-frame clones only and misses some. That table supplies the V and J calls and clone size; D and trimming were determined from the DNA. The sample records some 45,000 clones, 70% to 90% being singletons. The chain joins TRBV30 to TRBJ2-2; no clear D gene. The receptor was isolated from an elderly woman with acute or convalescent COVID-19. Source material: peripheral blood. CDR3 sequence reads: CAWTGTGELFF. The CDR3 region has the DNA TGTGCCTGGACGGGCACCGGGGAGCTGTTTTTT.